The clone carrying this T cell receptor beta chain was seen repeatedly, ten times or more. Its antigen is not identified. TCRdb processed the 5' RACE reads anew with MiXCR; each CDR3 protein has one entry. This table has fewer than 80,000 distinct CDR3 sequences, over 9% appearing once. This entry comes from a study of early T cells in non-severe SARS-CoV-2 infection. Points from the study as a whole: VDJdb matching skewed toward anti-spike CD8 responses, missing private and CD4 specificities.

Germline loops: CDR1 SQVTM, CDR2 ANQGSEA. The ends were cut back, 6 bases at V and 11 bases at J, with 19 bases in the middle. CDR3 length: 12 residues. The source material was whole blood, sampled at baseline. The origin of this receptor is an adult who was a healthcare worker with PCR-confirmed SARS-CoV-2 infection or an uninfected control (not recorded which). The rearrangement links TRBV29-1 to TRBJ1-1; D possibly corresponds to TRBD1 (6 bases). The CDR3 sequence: CSVQGDISLAFF. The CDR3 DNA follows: TGCAGCGTCCAAGGGGACATTTCCCTCGCTTTCTTT.